A single TCR beta chain is shown here with its context. This sample stems from a study of patients and donors after allogeneic stem cell transplantation. TCRdb redid the calling of the RT-PCR reads with MiXCR, one entry per CDR3 protein. The sample lists 190,000 or so distinct CDR3 sequences; approximately 41% were seen once. J gave up 4 bases and V 0 bases, and 4 bases lay outside the gene matches. Germline CDR1 reads SGHDT; CDR2 reads YYEEEE. There are 15 residues in the CDR3. Material for sequencing was blood, either unsorted or a sorted T cell fraction (not recorded which). The sequence came from a human donor who was either an allogeneic HSCT recipient or a stem cell or donor lymphocyte infusion donor (not recorded which). It is not recorded whose cells these are; they may come from a transplant donor. The genes are TRBV5-6 and TRBJ1-5, with TRBD1 matching over 7 bases. CDR3 coding DNA: TGTGCCAGCAGCTTGGCTGACAGGGAGAATCAGCCCCAGCATTTT. Encoded protein: CASSLADRENQPQHF. Full variable domain (outside the CDR3, taken from reference TRBV5-6 and TRBJ1-5): DAGVTQSPTHLIKTRGQQVTLRCSPKSGHDTVSWYQQALGQGPQFIFQYYEEEERQRGNFPDRFSGHQFPNYSSELNVNALLLGDSALYLCASSLADRENQPQHFGDGTRLSIL.